These 10 T cell receptor beta chains came from one sample sequenced in a study of T cells in Graves' hyperthyroidism and ophthalmopathy. Amplification yielded TCR beta CDR3 regions, with RNA transcripts as the source. Researchers ran a first-round RT-PCR on the TCR CDR3 using the HTBI primer set. TCRdb re-called the multiplex PCR reads through MiXCR, storing one row per CDR3 protein. Altogether around 620,000 distinct CDR3 sequences are present, just over 45% being singletons, with the ten largest covering around a fifth. The specimen was peripheral blood or thyroid tissue (not recorded which). These receptors all stem from an adult woman with Graves' disease, either hyperthyroidism or ophthalmopathy (not recorded which).

The chain links TRBV7-9 to TRBJ2-3; a possible D gene is TRBD2 (5 bases). The CDR3 is 13 amino acids. V lost 1 base, J lost 5 bases, and 7 bases lay in between. Germline V CDR1 and CDR2: SEHNR, FQNEAQ (reference sequence). The CDR3 here is CASSLDAGDTQYF. The CDR3 DNA is TGTGCCAGCAGCTTAGACGCGGGAGATACGCAGTATTTT.

This clonotype was recorded at least ten times. The chain joins TRBV28 to TRBJ1-5; a weak D match, TRBD1 (6 bases). Per the germline V gene, CDR1 is MDHEN and CDR2 is SYDVKM. V lost 9 bases and J 3 bases, leaving 12 bases between the germline ends. The CDR3 runs to 13 residues. CDR3 amino acids: CASIQGFNQPQHF. CDR3 coding DNA: TGTGCCAGTATACAGGGATTCAATCAGCCCCAGCATTTT.

This clonotype was recorded at least ten times. The chain recombines TRBV19 with TRBJ1-1; 8 nucleotides match TRBD1. V gave up 6 bases and J gave up 0 bases; unmatched junction bases: 9. Germline V CDR1 and CDR2: LNHDA, SQIVND (reference sequence). This CDR3 is 16 amino acids long. The CDR3 protein is CASSPSTGAMNTEAFF. CDR3 sequence (DNA): TGTGCCAGTAGCCCCTCGACAGGGGCCATGAACACTGAAGCTTTCTTT.

This sequence joins TRBV29-1 and TRBJ1-2; possibly TRBD1 for D (5 bases). The CDR3 length is 14 residues. The V gene lost 2 bases and the J gene lost 6 bases, with 16 bases spanning the gap. CDR1 and CDR2 from the germline V gene are SQVTM and ANQGSEA. The CDR3 DNA sequence: TGCAGCGTTGAACCTAATCGAGGGGACCATGGCTACACCTTC. Amino acids: CSVEPNRGDHGYTF.

Ten or more counts support this clonotype. The V gene is TRBV5-1, the J gene TRBJ2-7, with TRBD1 matching 11 bases. V shed 3 bases and J 4 bases; nucleotides not matched to a gene: 3. Germline V gene data show CDR1 as SGHRS and CDR2 as YFSETQ. The CDR3 sequence is 14 residues long. CDR3 residues: CASSSGQGGYEQYF. CDR3 DNA: TGCGCCAGCAGCTCGGGACAGGGGGGATACGAGCAGTACTTC.

V usage is TRBV9 and J usage is TRBJ1-6; D gene unclear. CDR3 length: 15 residues. The germline CDR1 and CDR2 sequences are SGDLS and YYNGEE. Trimming removed 3 bases at V and 6 bases at J, with 13 bases between. CDR3 sequence reads: CASSDYGGGNSPLHF. CDR3 sequence (DNA): TGTGCCAGCAGCGATTATGGTGGCGGTAATTCACCCCTCCACTTT.

The genes are TRBV15 and TRBJ1-1, with unresolved D. The CDR3 contains 14 residues. V lost 3 bases to trimming and J lost 5 bases, with 13 bases between them. CDR1 and CDR2 (germline): LNHNV, YYDKDF (reference sequence). CDR3 coding DNA: TGTGCCACCAGCAGCTGGGGAGTAAGAACTGAAGCTTTCTTT. This sequence encodes CATSSWGVRTEAFF.

This rearrangement joins TRBV20-1 to TRBJ1-2; D is ambiguous. Trimming pared 4 bases from V and 5 bases from J, leaving 8 bases between. The germline V gene encodes CDR1 DFQATT and CDR2 SNEGSKA (reference sequence). The CDR3 runs 11 residues. CDR3 amino acids: CSATDQYGYTF. The CDR3 nucleotides are TGCAGTGCTACGGACCAATATGGCTACACCTTC.

V is TRBV20-1 and J is TRBJ2-5; a weak D match, TRBD1 (5 bases). Germline V gene sequence: CDR1 DFQATT, CDR2 SNEGSKA (reference sequence). The CDR3 totals 13 residues. Trimming took 3 bases from V and 1 from J, leaving 9 bases between them. CDR3 nucleotides: TGCAGTGCTAGTCCAGACAGCCAAGAGACCCAGTACTTC. Amino acid sequence: CSASPDSQETQYF.

This rearrangement joins TRBV7-9 to TRBJ2-7, with 9 bases fitting TRBD2. V was clipped by 3 bases and J by 0 bases; unmatched bases: 6. The germline CDR1 and CDR2 sequences are SEHNR and FQNEAQ (reference sequence). The CDR3 is 16 amino acids. The CDR3 protein is CASSFRGRANSYEQYF. In DNA form, the CDR3 reads TGTGCCAGCAGCTTTCGCGGGAGGGCCAACTCCTACGAGCAGTACTTC.